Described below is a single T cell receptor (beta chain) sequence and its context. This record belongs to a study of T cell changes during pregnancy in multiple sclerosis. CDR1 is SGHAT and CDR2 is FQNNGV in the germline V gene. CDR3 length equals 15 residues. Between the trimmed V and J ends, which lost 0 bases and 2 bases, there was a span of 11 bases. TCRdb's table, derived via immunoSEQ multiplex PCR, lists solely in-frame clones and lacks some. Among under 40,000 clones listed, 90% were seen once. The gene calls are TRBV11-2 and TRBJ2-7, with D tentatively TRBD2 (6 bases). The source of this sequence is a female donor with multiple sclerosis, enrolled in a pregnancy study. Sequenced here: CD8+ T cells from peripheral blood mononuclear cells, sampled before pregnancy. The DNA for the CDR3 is TGTGCCAGCAGCTTAGAACCCGCGGGGCCCTACGAGCAGTACTTC. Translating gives CASSLEPAGPYEQYF.